A single sample is the source of the 28 T cell receptor beta chains below, sequenced in a study of blood T cells in healthy people across ages. Primed by a sample-barcoded 5' primer and a J-beta primer mix, a second PCR proceeded for 7 to 11 cycles. TCRdb fed the 5' RACE reads into MiXCR, producing one record per CDR3 protein. The sample has over 1,200,000 distinct CDR3 sequences, approximately 63% seen once. The sample was blood. The receptors originated from a man aged 18-30 years in good health.

This rearrangement joins TRBV20-1 to TRBJ2-1; 15 nucleotides line up with TRBD2. After removal of 6 bases from V and 10 bases from J, the junction contained 22 bases not matched to a gene. The V gene's germline CDR1 is DFQATT and CDR2 SNEGSKA (reference sequence). CDR3 length: 19 amino acids. DNA for the CDR3: TGCAGTGCCCCGAGGACTAGCGGGAGGGGGCCCTCCAGCTCCTACGAGCAGTTCTTC. Translated, it gives CSAPRTSGRGPSSSYEQFF.

The gene calls are TRBV4-2 and TRBJ2-5, with a weak D call TRBD2 (5 bases). V was trimmed by 1 base and J by 4 bases, leaving 10 bases between them. This CDR3 has 14 amino acids. Germline V CDR1 and CDR2: LGHNA, YNFKEQ. For the CDR3, the DNA is TGTGCCAGCAGCCAAGTTCCAAGCGGAGAGACCCAGTACTTC. Translated, it gives CASSQVPSGETQYF.

V is TRBV27 and J is TRBJ2-2, with unresolved D. The V and J ends lost 0 bases and 7 bases respectively, with 6 bases between them. Germline CDR1 reads MNHEY; CDR2 reads SMNVEV (reference sequence). The CDR3 is 13 residues long. The CDR3 DNA reads TGTGCCAGCAGTTTATCGGGGATCGGGGAGCTGTTTTTT. Protein: CASSLSGIGELFF.

This clonotype was found a few times. The V call is TRBV7-2, the J call TRBJ2-3, with 13 bases matching TRBD2. Looked up from germline, CDR1 is SGHTA and CDR2 is FQGNSA. The CDR3 is 16 residues long. The junction had 4 bases not matched to a gene; V was cut back by 0 bases and J by 7 bases. The CDR3 region has the DNA TGTGCCAGCAGCTTAGCCGGGACTAGCGGGGTGAATACGCAGTATTTT. Protein sequence: CASSLAGTSGVNTQYF.

This chain links TRBV10-3 with TRBJ2-5; 12 positions agree with TRBD2. V lost 5 bases, J lost 2 bases, and 6 bases stayed unmatched. Germline V lookup: CDR1 ENHRY, CDR2 SYGVKD. The CDR3 contains 16 residues. The CDR3 region has the DNA TGTGCCATCAGTTACGGGGGGACTAGCGGGCAAGAGACCCAGTACTTC. Its translation is CAISYGGTSGQETQYF.

This clonotype was counted a few times. This sequence joins TRBV20-1 and TRBJ2-3; D is undetermined. Between the trimmed V and J ends, which lost 5 bases and 6 bases, there was a span of 21 bases. The CDR3 sequence is 15 residues long. Germline CDR1 DFQATT, CDR2 SNEGSKA (reference sequence). CDR3 sequence (DNA): TGCAGTGCTCCGCCCCGGGTTAGTACTCGGGATACGCAGTATTTT. The encoded protein is CSAPPRVSTRDTQYF.

The V gene is TRBV6-5, the J gene TRBJ2-7; TRBD1 aligns across 7 bases. The DNA end is a closer match to TRBJ2-5, so the J assignment may be wrong. The length of the CDR3 is 16 residues. CDR1 and CDR2 (germline): MNHEY, SVGAGI. CDR3 nucleotide sequence: TGTGCCAGCAGTTACGGTAGAGGGGGCAGATTGGAGACCCAGTACTTC. Its protein product is CASSYGRGGRLETQYF.

This clonotype occurred once. CDR3 loop: CASSLRDRGQPQHF. The CDR3 nucleotides are TGTGCCAGCAGCCTCCGGGACAGGGGTCAGCCCCAGCATTTT. V and J are TRBV4-2 and TRBJ1-5; 10 bases align to TRBD1. V was pared by 4 bases and J by 6 bases, with 3 bases of the junction left unmatched. Germline assignment: CDR1 LGHNA and CDR2 YNFKEQ. The CDR3 length is 14 residues.

V gene TRBV6-4 combines with J gene TRBJ1-6, with D tentatively TRBD1 (5 bases). Germline loops: CDR1 MRHNA, CDR2 SNTAGT. Trimming took 6 bases from V and 0 from J, leaving 15 bases between them. The CDR3 spans 17 residues. The CDR3 nucleotides read TGTGCCAGCAGGAAGACAGCCCAGAGCTCCTATAATTCACCCCTCCACTTT. Encoded protein: CASRKTAQSSYNSPLHF.

The gene calls are TRBV3-1 and TRBJ2-7; 7 bases are shared with TRBD1. The CDR3 length is 15 residues. Trimming cost V 4 bases and J 5 bases; bases outside gene matches: 11. Germline V lookup: CDR1 LGHDT, CDR2 YNNKEL (reference sequence). Here the CDR3 reads CASSPRLLTGNEQYF. The CDR3, as DNA: TGTGCCAGCAGCCCCCGATTACTGACAGGGAACGAGCAGTACTTC.

The V call is TRBV28, the J call TRBJ2-2, with 7 bases matching TRBD1. This CDR3 region has 13 residues. Trimming cost V 8 bases and J 3 bases; bases outside gene matches: 3. The germline V gene encodes CDR1 MDHEN and CDR2 SYDVKM. The CDR3 sequence: CASHRGDTGELFF. The CDR3, as DNA: TGTGCCAGCCACAGGGGAGACACCGGGGAGCTGTTTTTT.

The genes are TRBV29-1 and TRBJ2-7, with 8 bases aligning to TRBD1. V dropped 3 bases and J dropped 4; count of bases not matched to a gene: 8. Germline lookup yields CDR1 SQVTM and CDR2 ANQGSEA. This CDR3 has 14 amino acids. The CDR3 sequence is CSVETGDNLYEQYF. For the CDR3, the DNA is TGCAGCGTTGAGACAGGGGATAATTTGTACGAGCAGTACTTC.

There are a few counts of this clonotype. This sequence joins TRBV4-1 and TRBJ2-4; unclear D gene. TRBJ2-7 matches the DNA end more closely, so the J call is doubtful. CDR3 length equals 16 residues. Germline V gene data show CDR1 as MGHRA and CDR2 as YSYEKL. CDR3 region: CASSQVQWGSSYEQYF. The CDR3 DNA reads TGCGCCAGCAGCCAAGTTCAGTGGGGATCCAGCTACGAGCAGTACTTC.

The table lists this clonotype with a few counts. This chain connects TRBV27 to TRBJ2-1; maybe TRBD1 (6 bases). The CDR3 length is 15 residues. V shed 6 bases and J shed 0 bases, with 12 bases lying between them. The germline V gene has CDR1 MNHEY and CDR2 SMNVEV (reference sequence). The CDR3, as DNA: TGTGCCAGCAGACCAGGGGAAAGCTCCTACAATGAGCAGTTCTTC. Its protein product is CASRPGESSYNEQFF.

The sample holds a few counts of this clonotype. The chain recombines TRBV10-1 with TRBJ2-7, with D unresolved. From germline, CDR1 is WNHNN and CDR2 SYGVQD (reference sequence). This CDR3 comprises 13 residues. The V end lost 7 bases, the J end lost 3 bases, and 13 bases lay between the germline ends. CDR3 nucleotides: TGCGCCAGCACCTGGCAGACTCACTACGAGCAGTACTTC. Its translation: CASTWQTHYEQYF.

This clonotype is a singleton in its sample. V is TRBV2 and J is TRBJ2-5; 9 nucleotides align to TRBD1. V lost 6 bases to trimming and J lost 1 base; unmatched junction nucleotides: 9. CDR1 SNHLY and CDR2 FYNNEI come from the germline V gene. The CDR3 length is 16 residues. CDR3 nucleotide sequence: TGTGCCAGCAGAGCAAGACAGGGGGGTTTCCAAGAGACCCAGTACTTC. Translating it yields CASRARQGGFQETQYF.

The V call is TRBV9, the J call TRBJ2-5, with TRBD2 identical over 11 bases. V lost 0 bases and J lost 5; bases outside the gene matches: 9. The CDR3 has 17 amino acids. CDR1 is SGDLS and CDR2 is YYNGEE in the germline V gene. The CDR3, as DNA: TGTGCCAGCAGCGTAGTCCCACTAGCGGGGGCGGGGGAGACCCAGTACTTC. This sequence encodes CASSVVPLAGAGETQYF.

The chain couples TRBV14 to TRBJ2-3, with D tentatively TRBD1 or TRBD2 (5 bases each). This CDR3 is built from 18 residues. The germline CDR1 and CDR2 sequences are SGHDN and FVKESK. With 4 bases removed from V and 4 bases from J, the gap between germline ends came to 24 bases. The DNA for the CDR3 is TGTGCCAGCAGCCTCCCGGGACCGATAGCAGTTCGGGCAGATACGCAGTATTTT. It yields the protein CASSLPGPIAVRADTQYF.

This clonotype came up a few times. This chain uses TRBV29-1 with TRBJ2-3; 10 bases agree with TRBD2. Germline trimming cut 7 bases from V and 2 bases from J; bases unmatched to any gene: 6. The V gene's germline CDR1 is SQVTM and CDR2 ANQGSEA. CDR3 size: 14 residues. In nucleotides, the CDR3 is TGCAGCGCTTCCGGGACTAGCGACACAGATACGCAGTATTTT. Protein sequence: CSASGTSDTDTQYF.

V gene TRBV3-1 combines with J gene TRBJ2-4; tentatively, D is TRBD1 or TRBD2 (6 bases each). Trimming pared 4 bases from V and 6 bases from J, leaving 16 bases between. Germline CDR1 LGHDT, CDR2 YNNKEL (reference sequence). CDR3 length: 15 residues. CDR3 amino acids: CASSPVVGGRNIQYF. CDR3 sequence (DNA): TGTGCCAGCAGCCCAGTAGTGGGGGGCAGAAACATTCAGTACTTC.

This chain uses TRBV6-6 with TRBJ2-5; a possible D gene is TRBD1 (5 bases). V shed 6 bases and J shed 7 bases, with 12 bases lying between them. The CDR3 contains 12 residues. CDR1 is MNHNY, CDR2 SVGAGI, per germline (reference sequence). This CDR3 is CASSSGRRTQYF. The DNA for the CDR3 is TGTGCCAGCAGCTCAGGGCGTCGGACCCAGTACTTC.

The chain has TRBV27 and TRBJ1-1; tentative D call: TRBD1 (6 bases). The CDR3 length is 13 residues. CDR1 and CDR2 from the germline V gene are MNHEY and SMNVEV (reference sequence). Trimming cost V 5 bases and J 4 bases, with 11 bases left between them. The CDR3: CASSGQFGTEAFF. DNA of the CDR3: TGTGCCAGCAGTGGACAGTTCGGCACTGAAGCTTTCTTT.

This chain connects TRBV25-1 to TRBJ2-1, with 7 bases identical to TRBD2. The CDR3 totals 16 residues. Losses at the gene ends were 3 bases for V and 0 bases for J; bases not matched to a gene: 5. In germline, CDR1 is MGHDK, CDR2 SYGVNS. The CDR3 nucleotides are TGTGCCAGCAGTGATGAGCGGGGAAGCTCCTACAATGAGCAGTTCTTC. Translated, it gives CASSDERGSSYNEQFF. Full variable domain (rest looked up from reference TRBV25-1 and TRBJ2-1): EADIYQTPRYLVIGTGKKITLECSQTMGHDKMYWYQQDPGMELHLIHYSYGVNSTEKGDLSSESTVSRIRTEHFPLTLESARPSHTSQYLCASSDERGSSYNEQFFGPGTRLTVL.

This clonotype has only a few counts. This CDR3 is CASSKLAGDLGEQFF. The CDR3 nucleotides read TGTGCCAGCAGCAAGCTAGCGGGAGATTTGGGGGAGCAGTTCTTC. The chain carries TRBV7-9 and TRBJ2-1; TRBD2 agrees at 10 bases. Trimming at V came to 5 bases and at J to 10 bases, leaving 11 bases not matched to a gene. Looked up from germline, CDR1 is SEHNR and CDR2 is FQNEAQ (reference sequence). This CDR3 comprises 15 residues.

This clonotype has just a few counts. CDR3: CASSLRLAGGPKRETQYF. The CDR3 DNA reads TGTGCCAGCAGTTTAAGACTAGCGGGAGGCCCAAAACGGGAGACCCAGTACTTC. J is TRBJ2-7 and V is TRBV28; 13 bases agree with TRBD2. The tail of the sequence fits TRBJ2-5 better, so the J call may be wrong. The CDR3 loop spans 18 amino acids. Per germline, CDR1 MDHEN and CDR2 SYDVKM.

The chain combines TRBV18 with TRBJ2-3; the D gene is possibly TRBD1 (6 bases). Germline CDR1 reads KGHSH; CDR2 reads LQKENI. V lost 3 bases and J lost 6, with 19 bases in between. This CDR3 is 16 amino acids long. In nucleotides, the CDR3 is TGTGCCAGCTCACCCCGGCAGGACAGACCACTTGATACGCAGTATTTT. Translation: CASSPRQDRPLDTQYF.

The CDR3 sequence is CASILRGLDGSYNEQFF. The CDR3 nucleotides read TGTGCCAGCATCCTCCGGGGTCTGGACGGTTCCTACAATGAGCAGTTCTTC. The genes are TRBV7-8 and TRBJ2-1; D may be TRBD2 (5 bases). Trimming shortened V by 7 bases and J by 1 base, and 20 bases separated the two germline ends. This CDR3 is built from 17 residues. Germline V gives CDR1 SGHVS, CDR2 FQNEAQ.

This clonotype occurred once. V and J are TRBV9 and TRBJ2-1; 7 nucleotides agree with TRBD2. The J call is doubtful: the DNA matches TRBJ2-7 better. Germline V gene sequence: CDR1 SGDLS, CDR2 YYNGEE. The CDR3 runs 18 residues. DNA of the CDR3: TGTGCCAGCAGCGTAGAATGGGGAGGGGATGTTTCCTACAATGAGCAGTACTTC. It specifies CASSVEWGGDVSYNEQYF.